This note documents a single T cell receptor beta chain sequence. Its antigen is undetermined. The sample belongs to a study of T cells in Graves' hyperthyroidism and ophthalmopathy. As for the study in general: Peripheral blood was acquired at first diagnosis, ahead of any therapy whatsoever.

The study, taken as a whole, reports: Most clonotypes expanded in the thyroid (above 0.001) were also present in blood. The authors' 13 V-J model separated ophthalmopathy from stable hyperthyroidism.

Amplified regions were TCR beta CDR3 sequences from RNA transcripts. The HTBI primer set served for first-round RT-PCR of the TCR CDR3. TCRdb re-called the multiplex PCR reads through MiXCR, storing one row per CDR3 protein. This sample carries approximately 330,000 distinct CDR3 sequences, 15% to 20% of them seen once, and the ten largest clones take less than 65%. CDR1 is SGHDT, CDR2 YYEEEE, per germline. This CDR3 region has 16 residues. J was trimmed by 7 bases and V by 2 bases; bases with no gene match: 10. V and J are TRBV5-6 and TRBJ2-1, with 9 bases fitting TRBD1. This clonotype was obtained from a woman between 45 and 65 years old with Graves' hyperthyroidism. Specimen: blood. The CDR3 bases are TGTGCCAGCAGCTTCTTGTGGACAGGGGTGGGGAATGAGCAGTTCTTC. This codes for CASSFLWTGVGNEQFF.